Listed below are T cell receptor beta chains from one sample, sequenced in a study of T cell responses to AZD1222 COVID-19 vaccine. The table came from immunoSEQ multiplex PCR; TCRdb's copy has only in-frame clones and leaves some out. The sample carries roughly 150,000 clones, about nine tenths recorded once. This specimen consisted of peripheral blood, obtained on day 0 of AZD1222 vaccination. These TCRs come from an adult in good health. The CDR3 runs from the conserved cysteine through the conserved F or W. Fields, in order: D gene, J gene, V gene, clone size, CDR3 DNA, CDR3 protein. A D gene is named only where the DNA matches it firmly. Size values are once, few and many counts, or a class for expanded clones, and some rows have none.

- | TRBJ2-7 | TRBV6-5 | once | TGTGCCAGCAGGTACACTAGCACCTCCTACGAGCAGTACTTC | CASRYTSTSYEQYF
- | TRBJ2-7 | TRBV6-5 | - | TGTGCCAGCAGTTCCAGTCTCTACGAGCAGTACTTC | CASSSSLYEQYF
TRBD2 | TRBJ2-3 | TRBV6-2/TRBV6-3 | - | TGTGCCAGCAGACCTAGCGGGGGGCGAGATACGCAGTATTTT | CASRPSGGRDTQYF
- | TRBJ2-5 | TRBV6-5 | - | TGTGCCAGCAGTTACCTCGGAGTTAGGCAAGAGACCCAGTACTTC | CASSYLGVRQETQYF
- | TRBJ2-1 | TRBV10-3 | - | TGTGCCATCAAAAACGTGGGAGGTTACAATGAGCAGTTCTTC | CAIKNVGGYNEQFF
- | TRBJ2-5 | TRBV3-1/TRBV3-2 | - | TGTGCCAGCAGCCAAGAATGGTCGCTAGCGGAGACCCAGTACTTC | CASSQEWSLAETQYF
TRBD1 | TRBJ1-3 | TRBV7-9 | - | TGTGCCAGCAGCCACAGGGGAAGAGGAAACACCATATATTTT | CASSHRGRGNTIYF
- | TRBJ2-7 | TRBV12-3/TRBV12-4 | - | TGTGCCAGCAGTTTAAATCCGGGAACCGAGCAGTACTTC | CASSLNPGTEQYF
- | TRBJ1-1 | TRBV6-1 | - | TGTGCCAGCAGTGGAAAGTGGGGGGCAGGAAACACTGAAGCTTTCTTT | CASSGKWGAGNTEAFF
TRBD1 | TRBJ1-1 | TRBV18 | - | TGTGCCAGCTCACCGGGACAGCAAAACACTGAAGCTTTCTTT | CASSPGQQNTEAFF
- | TRBJ1-1 | TRBV7-9 | - | TGTGCCACCTTGGGACCGCTCCTCGACACTGAAGCTTTCTTT | CATLGPLLDTEAFF
- | TRBJ1-2 | TRBV5-6 | - | TGTGCCAGCAGCTTGCAGGGGCCACAACCCGGCTACACCTTC | CASSLQGPQPGYTF
TRBD2 | TRBJ2-1 | TRBV4-2 | - | TGTGCCAGCAGCCAATCTCTGAGCCCGGGAGGAGGGGAGCACAATGAGCAGTTCTTC | CASSQSLSPGGGEHNEQFF
- | TRBJ2-7 | TRBV29-1 | once | TGCAGCGTTGGGTCTAGAACCTACGAGCAGTACTTC | CSVGSRTYEQYF
- | TRBJ1-1 | TRBV25-1 | - | TGTGCCAGCCTGGGACGGTGGAACACTGAAGCTTTCTTT | CASLGRWNTEAFF
- | TRBJ1-2 | TRBV9 | - | TGTGCCAGCAGCTCGACCCTAGATGGCTACACCTTC | CASSSTLDGYTF
- | TRBJ2-2 | TRBV5-6 | - | TGTGCCAGCAGCTTGGCTCAGGTGAACACCGGGGAGCTGTTTTTT | CASSLAQVNTGELFF
TRBD1 | TRBJ1-1 | TRBV5-1 | - | TGCGCCAGCAGCTTCCGGGACAGGGGGCCGGTCACTGAAGCTTTCTTT | CASSFRDRGPVTEAFF
TRBD1 | TRBJ1-3 | TRBV5-6 | - | TGTGCCAGCAGGGATGGACAGGCTGGAAACACCATATATTTT | CASRDGQAGNTIYF
TRBD2 | TRBJ2-1 | TRBV6-5 | - | TGTGCCAGCAGCCCCGGGACTAGCGGGGGAAATGAGCAGTTCTTC | CASSPGTSGGNEQFF
TRBD1 | TRBJ2-2 | TRBV7-3 | - | TGTGCCAGCAGCTTAATGCCAGGGGGCGCGAACGGGGAGCTGTTTTTT | CASSLMPGGANGELFF
- | TRBJ1-5 | TRBV11-2 | once | TGTGCCAGCAGCTTGATAACAGGAGGGAGATCGGCCCAGCATTTT | CASSLITGGRSAQHF
- | TRBJ2-1 | TRBV5-8 | - | TGTGCCAGCAGCTTGGGGGTTGGGACCGTATCCTACAATGAGCAGTTCTTC | CASSLGVGTVSYNEQFF
- | TRBJ1-2 | TRBV6-5 | - | TGTGCCAGCACCAAAAGCTTAGATAAGGGTGGCTACACCTTC | CASTKSLDKGGYTF
- | TRBJ1-2 | TRBV14 | - | TGTGCCAGCAGCCCCGCTAACTATGGCTACACCTTC | CASSPANYGYTF
TRBD1 | TRBJ1-2 | TRBV4-1 | once | TGCGCCAGCAGCCACCCCGGGACAGGGGCCTATGGCTACACCTTC | CASSHPGTGAYGYTF
- | TRBJ2-2 | TRBV19 | - | TGTGCCAGTAGCGTCTCAAGGAACACCGGGGAGCTGTTTTTT | CASSVSRNTGELFF
- | TRBJ1-1 | TRBV19 | - | TGTGCCAGTAGTTTCGACGGACAAGAAGCTTTCTTT | CASSFDGQEAFF
TRBD2 | TRBJ2-7 | TRBV30 | - | TGTGCCCTAGCGGGACTAGCGCAATACGAGCAGTACTTC | CALAGLAQYEQYF
- | TRBJ2-1 | TRBV7-7 | once | TGTGCTAGCAGCTTAAGCTCCTACAATGAGCAGTTCTTC | CASSLSSYNEQFF
- | TRBJ1-5 | TRBV7-8 | - | TGTGCCAGCAGAGCTAGCGGGAGTCAGCCCCAGCATTTT | CASRASGSQPQHF
TRBD2 | TRBJ2-7 | TRBV7-2 | - | TGTGCCAGCAGCTTAGTAGGGGCGGGAGTCTCCTACGAGCAGTACTTC | CASSLVGAGVSYEQYF
TRBD1 | TRBJ1-5 | TRBV19 | - | TGTGCCAGTAGTATCCGACAGGGGGATCAGCCCCAGCATTTT | CASSIRQGDQPQHF
- | TRBJ1-6 | TRBV6-5 | - | TGTGCCAGCAGGGGGGAAACAGGGTATAATTCACCCCTCCACTTT | CASRGETGYNSPLHF
TRBD1 | TRBJ1-6 | TRBV7-8 | - | TGTGCCAGCAGCTTAGTGGGACAGGGGAAATCACCCCTCCACTTT | CASSLVGQGKSPLHF
- | TRBJ1-2 | TRBV5-5 | - | TGTGCCAGCAGCTTGAGTGGCAATGGGAGGGATGGCTACACCTTC | CASSLSGNGRDGYTF
- | TRBJ2-3 | TRBV30 | few | TGTGCCTGGAGTGTACTACAGGGAGGGACAGATACGCAGTATTTT | CAWSVLQGGTDTQYF
TRBD1 | TRBJ1-3 | TRBV18 | - | TGTGCCAGCTCGAACACCAGGGGGTTAGGAAACACCATATATTTT | CASSNTRGLGNTIYF
TRBD1 | TRBJ1-1 | TRBV9 | - | TGTGCCAGCAGCGTAGGACAGGGGGCAGGAGGCACTGAAGCTTTCTTT | CASSVGQGAGGTEAFF
- | TRBJ1-6 | TRBV19 | - | TGTGCCAGTAGTATCGCGGCAAGAACTTCACCCCTCCACTTT | CASSIAARTSPLHF
TRBD1 | TRBJ1-2 | TRBV19 | - | TGTGCCAGTAGTCCCTACAGGGGAGGCGCTAACTATGGCTACACCTTC | CASSPYRGGANYGYTF
- | TRBJ1-5 | TRBV29-1 | - | TGCAGCGTTGTATGGGTGGGGAATCAGCCCCAGCATTTT | CSVVWVGNQPQHF
- | TRBJ1-2 | TRBV27 | - | TGTGCCAGCAGGCCGGGGGCGGGCTATGGCTACACCTTC | CASRPGAGYGYTF
TRBD1 | TRBJ1-2 | TRBV27 | - | TGTGCCAGCAGTTCCTTACAGGGGGCCTATGGCTACACCTTC | CASSSLQGAYGYTF
- | TRBJ1-4 | TRBV25-1 | - | TGTGCCAGCAGCCGTTGGGGGAAGACTAATGAAAAACTGTTTTTT | CASSRWGKTNEKLFF
TRBD1 | TRBJ1-2 | TRBV5-5 | - | TGTGCCAGCAGCGGCCTGAATACAGGGGAGGACACCTTC | CASSGLNTGEDTF
TRBD2 | TRBJ2-2 | TRBV6-5 | - | TGTGCCAGCATCTTTAGCGGGAGCCACGGGGAGCTGTTTTTT | CASIFSGSHGELFF
- | TRBJ1-5 | TRBV7-2 | - | TGTGCCAGCAGCTTAGGGGGGCAGGGCAATCAGCCCCAGCATTTT | CASSLGGQGNQPQHF
- | TRBJ1-2 | TRBV12-5 | - | TGTGCTAGTGGGACGGGGGTTGGCTACACCTTC | CASGTGVGYTF
- | TRBJ1-5 | TRBV7-2 | - | TGTGCCAGCAGCTTAGTGTCCGGGCCAGGGAGTCAGCCCCAGCATTTT | CASSLVSGPGSQPQHF